This record covers a single T cell receptor (beta chain). Between the trimmed V and J ends, which lost 0 bases and 0 bases, there was a span of 8 bases. The CDR3 sequence is 16 residues long. Germline V gene lookup returns CDR1 KGHSH and CDR2 LQKENI. These data belong to a study of control samples from healthy donors and cancer patients. Some clones are missing from TCRdb's copy, which holds only in-frame ones; the method was immunoSEQ multiplex PCR. The sample shows a few hundred thousand clones, approximately 92% of them seen only once. The specimen sequenced was PBMCs. This rearrangement joins TRBV18 to TRBJ2-2; tentative D call: TRBD2 (6 bases). The TCR originated in a middle-aged man with head and neck cancer. CDR3 sequence (DNA): TGTGCCAGCTCACCACCGGGGGACTCGAACACCGGGGAGCTGTTTTTT. It is translated as CASSPPGDSNTGELFF. Looking up the rest from reference TRBV18 and TRBJ2-2 gives the full variable domain: NAGVMQNPRHLVRRRGQEARLRCSPMKGHSHVYWYRQLPEEGLKFMVYLQKENIIDESGMPKERFSAEFPKEGPSILRIQQVVRGDSAAYFCASSPPGDSNTGELFFGEGSRLTVL.